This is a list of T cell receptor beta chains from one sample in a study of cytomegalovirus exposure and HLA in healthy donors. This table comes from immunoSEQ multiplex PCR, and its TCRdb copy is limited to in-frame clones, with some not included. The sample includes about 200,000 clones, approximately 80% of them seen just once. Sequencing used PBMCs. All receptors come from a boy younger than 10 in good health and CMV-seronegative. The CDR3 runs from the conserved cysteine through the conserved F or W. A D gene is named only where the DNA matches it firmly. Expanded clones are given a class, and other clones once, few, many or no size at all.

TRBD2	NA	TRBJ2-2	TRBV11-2	CASTNKGSGGAGELFF	TGTGCCAGCACCAACAAGGGGAGCGGGGGGGCCGGGGAGCTGTTTTTT
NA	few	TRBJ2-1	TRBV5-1	CASSLEDRNYNEQFF	TGCGCCAGCAGCTTGGAGGACAGAAACTACAATGAGCAGTTCTTC
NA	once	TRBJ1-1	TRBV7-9	CSSSLLSRVALNTEAFF	TGTTCCAGCAGCTTATTGTCCAGGGTGGCCTTGAACACTGAAGCTTTCTTT
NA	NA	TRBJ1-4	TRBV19	CARDIPTNEKLFF	TGTGCCAGGGACATTCCAACTAATGAAAAACTGTTTTTT
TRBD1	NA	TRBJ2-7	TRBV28	CATKSGTAIPYEQYF	TGTGCCACCAAATCCGGGACAGCAATTCCCTACGAGCAGTACTTC
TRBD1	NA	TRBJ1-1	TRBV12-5	CASAGTAGTEAFF	TGTGCTAGTGCCGGGACAGCGGGCACTGAAGCTTTCTTT
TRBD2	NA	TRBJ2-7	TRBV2	CASSGGDGLAKTYEQYF	TGTGCCAGCAGTGGAGGAGACGGACTAGCGAAAACCTACGAGCAGTACTTC
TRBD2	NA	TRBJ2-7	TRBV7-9	CASSSVAGGRLWEQYF	TGTGCCAGCAGCTCCGTAGCGGGGGGGCGACTTTGGGAGCAGTACTTC
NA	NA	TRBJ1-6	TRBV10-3	CAISDRDSPLHF	TGTGCCATCAGTGACAGGGATTCACCCCTCCACTTT
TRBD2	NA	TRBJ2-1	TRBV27	CASSLAGGPSTLSYNEQFF	TGTGCCAGCAGTTTAGCGGGAGGGCCCTCTACACTATCCTACAATGAGCAGTTCTTC
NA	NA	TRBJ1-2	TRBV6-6	CASSLGGYGYTF	TGTGCCAGCTCGCTCGGGGGCTATGGCTACACCTTC
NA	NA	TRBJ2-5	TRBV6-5	CASSYLSQETQYF	TGTGCCAGCAGTTATCTTTCCCAAGAGACCCAGTACTTC
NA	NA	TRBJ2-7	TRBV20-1	CSARGLDEQYF	TGCAGTGCTAGGGGGCTAGACGAGCAGTACTTC
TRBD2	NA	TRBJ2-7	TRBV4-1	CASSQQRGEPYEQYF	TGCGCCAGCAGCCAACAGCGGGGGGAACCCTACGAGCAGTACTTC
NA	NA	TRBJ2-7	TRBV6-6	CASSGYSSSYEQYF	TGTGCCAGCAGTGGCTACAGCAGCTCCTACGAGCAGTACTTC
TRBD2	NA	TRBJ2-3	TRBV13	CASSSGLAGGASTDTQYF	TGTGCCAGCAGCTCCGGGCTAGCGGGGGGCGCTAGCACAGATACGCAGTATTTT
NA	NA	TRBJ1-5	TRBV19	CASAQAAGGNQPQHF	TGTGCCAGTGCTCAAGCGGCAGGGGGCAATCAGCCCCAGCATTTT
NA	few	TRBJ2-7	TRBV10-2	CASSKGSTYEQYF	TGCGCCAGCAGCAAGGGGTCCACCTACGAGCAGTACTTC
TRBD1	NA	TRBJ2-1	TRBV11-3	CASSSLGTGRNNEQFF	TGTGCCAGCAGCTCCCTCGGGACAGGGCGAAACAATGAGCAGTTCTTC
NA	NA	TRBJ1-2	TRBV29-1	CSVEGREFTGLGNNYGYTF	TGCAGCGTTGAAGGCCGGGAGTTCACAGGACTCGGTAATAACTATGGCTACACCTTC
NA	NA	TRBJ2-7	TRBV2	CASSENPPGYNYEQYF	TGTGCCAGCAGTGAAAACCCCCCGGGATACAACTACGAGCAGTACTTC
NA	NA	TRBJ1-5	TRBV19	CASSLSSNQPQHF	TGTGCCAGTAGTCTTTCTTCCAATCAGCCCCAGCATTTT
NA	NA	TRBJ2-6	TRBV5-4	CASSGGKKAGANVLTF	TGTGCCAGCAGCGGGGGGAAAAAGGCCGGGGCCAACGTCCTGACTTTC
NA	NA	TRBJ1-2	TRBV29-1	CSVGPGTPVGYTF	TGCAGCGTTGGGCCCGGGACACCTGTTGGCTACACCTTC
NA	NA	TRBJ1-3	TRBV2	CASILAGNTIYF	TGTGCCAGCATACTTGCTGGAAACACCATATATTTT
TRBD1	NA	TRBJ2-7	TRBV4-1	CASSQISGQGTYEQYF	TGCGCCAGCAGCCAAATTTCGGGACAGGGGACCTACGAGCAGTACTTC
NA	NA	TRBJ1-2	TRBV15	CATSRQGTNYGYTF	TGTGCCACCAGCAGACAGGGAACTAACTATGGCTACACCTTC
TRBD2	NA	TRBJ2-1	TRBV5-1	CASSFSGTSGRASNEQFF	TGCGCCAGCAGCTTCTCCGGGACTAGCGGGAGGGCCTCGAATGAGCAGTTCTTC
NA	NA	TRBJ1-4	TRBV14	CASSPTVGYEKLFF	TGTGCCAGCAGCCCGACAGTAGGCTATGAAAAACTGTTTTTT
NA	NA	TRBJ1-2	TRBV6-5	CASSYGTTGFGYTF	TGTGCCAGCAGTTACGGGACAACAGGGTTCGGCTACACCTTC
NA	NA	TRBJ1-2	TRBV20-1	CSAHRDGYTF	TGCAGTGCACACAGGGATGGCTACACCTTC
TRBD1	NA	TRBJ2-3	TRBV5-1	CASSSGGASTDTQYF	TGCGCCAGCAGCTCAGGGGGCGCGAGCACAGATACGCAGTATTTT
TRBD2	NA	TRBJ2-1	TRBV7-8	CASSIGLAGSSYNEQFF	TGTGCCAGCAGCATAGGACTAGCGGGGAGCTCCTACAATGAGCAGTTCTTC
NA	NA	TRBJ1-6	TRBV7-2	CASSLGGLNSPLHF	TGTGCCAGCAGCTTAGGAGGTCTTAATTCACCCCTCCACTTT
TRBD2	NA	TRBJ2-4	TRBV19	CASSPRGKGMAKNIQYF	TGTGCCAGTAGCCCGCGGGGGAAGGGGATGGCCAAAAACATTCAGTACTTC
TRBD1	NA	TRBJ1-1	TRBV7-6	CASSLAGTGAEAFF	TGTGCCAGCAGCTTAGCCGGGACAGGGGCTGAAGCTTTCTTT
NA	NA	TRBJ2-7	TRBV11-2	CASSLGSGGAEEQYF	TGTGCCAGCAGCTTAGGTTCGGGGGGCGCGGAGGAGCAGTACTTC
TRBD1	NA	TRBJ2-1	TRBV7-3	CASSSDRGAYNEQFF	TGTGCCAGCAGTTCCGACAGGGGGGCCTACAATGAGCAGTTCTTC
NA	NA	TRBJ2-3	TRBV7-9	CASSSRADTQYF	TGTGCCAGCAGCTCGCGAGCAGATACGCAGTATTTT
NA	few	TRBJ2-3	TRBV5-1	CASSLEGLNTDTQYF	TGCGCCAGCAGCTTGGAGGGACTTAACACAGATACGCAGTATTTT
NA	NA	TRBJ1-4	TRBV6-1	CASSEASVTTAFEKLFF	TGTGCCAGCAGTGAAGCGTCGGTAACTACCGCTTTTGAAAAACTGTTTTTT
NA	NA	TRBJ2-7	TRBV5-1	CASSLWIAPREVRSYEQYF	TGCGCCAGCAGCTTGTGGATAGCGCCTAGAGAGGTTAGGTCCTACGAGCAGTACTTC
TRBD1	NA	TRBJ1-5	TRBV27	CASRTGQGGHQPQHF	TGTGCCAGCAGAACAGGACAGGGGGGCCATCAGCCCCAGCATTTT
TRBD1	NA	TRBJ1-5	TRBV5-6	CASSLGQGSNQPQHF	TGTGCCAGCAGCCTAGGACAGGGTAGCAATCAGCCCCAGCATTTT
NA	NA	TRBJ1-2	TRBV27	CASGYRGKGYTF	TGTGCCAGCGGGTATAGGGGTAAGGGCTACACCTTC
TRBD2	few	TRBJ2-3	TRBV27	CASSLYGRNTDTQYF	TGTGCCAGCAGTTTATACGGGAGGAACACAGATACGCAGTATTTT
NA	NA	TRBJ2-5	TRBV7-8	CASSLGPGLFQETQYF	TGTGCCAGCAGCTTAGGACCGGGACTCTTCCAAGAGACCCAGTACTTC
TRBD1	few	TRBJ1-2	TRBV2	CASRNGQDGYTF	TGTGCCAGCAGGAATGGACAGGATGGCTACACCTTC
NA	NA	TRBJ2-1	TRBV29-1	CSVWTGGLAGGSNEQFF	TGCAGCGTCTGGACAGGGGGCCTAGCGGGAGGTTCAAATGAGCAGTTCTTC
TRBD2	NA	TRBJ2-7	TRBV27	CASRTLAGEPYEQYF	TGTGCCAGCAGAACGCTAGCGGGAGAGCCTTACGAGCAGTACTTC
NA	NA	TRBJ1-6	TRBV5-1	CASSLAGRSPLHF	TGCGCCAGCAGCTTGGCGGGTCGGTCACCCCTCCACTTT
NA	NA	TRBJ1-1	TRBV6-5	CASSSRTRAGYTEAFF	TGTGCCAGCAGTTCCCGGACGAGGGCTGGGTACACTGAAGCTTTCTTT
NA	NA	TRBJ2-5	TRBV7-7	CASSLERRGGLSETQYF	TGTGCTAGCAGCTTAGAGAGAAGGGGGGGCTTGTCCGAGACCCAGTACTTC
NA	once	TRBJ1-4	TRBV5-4	CASSLDGTYNEKLFF	TGTGCCAGCAGCTTGGACGGTACCTACAATGAAAAACTGTTTTTT
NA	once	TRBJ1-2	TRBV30	CACPGNYGYTF	TGTGCCTGCCCGGGTAACTATGGCTACACCTTC
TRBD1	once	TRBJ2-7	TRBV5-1	CASSLGGTGGNEQYF	TGCGCCAGCAGCTTGGGTGGGACAGGGGGAAACGAGCAGTACTTC
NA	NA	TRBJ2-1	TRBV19	CASSIGQSSYNEQFF	TGTGCCAGTAGTATAGGACAGAGCTCCTACAATGAGCAGTTCTTC
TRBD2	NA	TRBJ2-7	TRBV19	CASSGRDDEQYF	TGTGCCAGCAGCGGGAGGGACGACGAGCAGTACTTC
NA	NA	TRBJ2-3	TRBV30	CAGGREIGTQYF	TGTGCCGGGGGCAGGGAGATCGGTACGCAGTATTTT
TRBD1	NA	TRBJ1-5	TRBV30	CAWRGTGGSQPQHF	TGTGCCTGGAGAGGGACAGGGGGCAGTCAGCCCCAGCATTTT